The source of this T cell receptor beta chain is a study of T cells after yellow fever vaccination. TCRdb called the 5' RACE reads again in MiXCR, with one record for every CDR3 protein. This table has some 80,000 distinct CDR3 sequences, 13% appearing once. Trimming cost V 0 bases and J 7 bases; bases outside gene matches: 9. The CDR3 length is 16 residues. Germline V gene lookup returns CDR1 SGHVS and CDR2 FQNEAQ. The J gene is TRBJ2-5, the V gene TRBV7-8; 9 nucleotides line up with TRBD2. The specimen was CD8+ T cells not binding an NS4B(214-222) dextramer, sorted from PBMCs, collected roughly 20 days after the first yellow fever vaccination. The TCR originated in a man between 18 and 29 years old who received the YFV17D yellow fever vaccine. The CDR3 protein is CASSLARASGTATQYF. The CDR3 nucleotides are TGTGCCAGCAGCTTAGCGCGAGCTAGCGGGACGGCGACCCAGTACTTC.